This TCR beta chain was identified in a study of CD8 T cell repertoires and HIV-1 epitope variants. Study-level information: T cells were stimulated with Twenty-five Gag and Nef peptides separately. Separate from the cultures, 1M uncultured T cells served as baseline. Tested: three Gag epitope families, Nef HW9 and YT9.

Study conclusions and caveats: Six of nine antigen-specific clonotypes appeared cross-reactive to autologous or escape variants.

Germline V CDR1 and CDR2: MDHEN, SYDVKM. The CDR3 extends over 16 amino acids. V lost 1 base and J lost 7; bases outside the gene matches: 11. The protocol was immunoSEQ multiplex PCR, while the TCRdb copy is restricted to in-frame clones and leaves out a portion. The sample lists 90,000 or so clones; 70% to 75% were seen once. Remarks on this clone: Its target is unknown.

The specimen was uncultured baseline CD8+ T cells from peripheral blood mononuclear cells (PBMCs). J is TRBJ2-7 and V is TRBV28; 9 bases are shared with TRBD2. This TCR derives from a male donor with HIV. The CDR3 DNA sequence: TGTGCCAGCAGTTTATATGGCGGGAGGGCCTTGGGAGAGCAGTACTTC. This gives the protein CASSLYGGRALGEQYF. The variable domain in full, with the rest retrieved from reference TRBV28 and TRBJ2-7, is DVKVTQSSRYLVKRTGEKVFLECVQDMDHENMFWYRQDPGLGLRLIYFSYDVKMKEKGDIPEGYSVSREKKERFSLILESASTNQTSMYLCASSLYGGRALGEQYFGPGTRLTVT.